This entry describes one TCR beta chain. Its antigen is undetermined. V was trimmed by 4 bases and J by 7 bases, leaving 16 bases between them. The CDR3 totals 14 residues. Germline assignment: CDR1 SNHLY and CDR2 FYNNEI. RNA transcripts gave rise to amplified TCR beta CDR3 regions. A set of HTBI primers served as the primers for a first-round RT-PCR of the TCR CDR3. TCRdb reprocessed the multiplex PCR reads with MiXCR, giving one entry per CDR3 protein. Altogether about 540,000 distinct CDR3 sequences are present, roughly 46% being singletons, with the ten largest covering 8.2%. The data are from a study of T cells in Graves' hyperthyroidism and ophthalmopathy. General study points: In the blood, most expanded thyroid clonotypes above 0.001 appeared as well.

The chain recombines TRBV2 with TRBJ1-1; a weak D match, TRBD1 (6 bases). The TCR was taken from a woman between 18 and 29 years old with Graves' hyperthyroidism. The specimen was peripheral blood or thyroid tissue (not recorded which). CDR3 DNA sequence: TGTGCCAGCAGTGCATACCGGGACACGATTGAAGCTTTCTTT. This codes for CASSAYRDTIEAFF.